This T cell receptor beta chain was documented in a study of Ad26.COV2.S vaccination and SARS-CoV-2 variants. The CDR3 extends over 16 amino acids. Unmatched junction bases numbered 10, after V lost 1 base and J lost 8 bases. Germline loops: CDR1 SGHTS, CDR2 YDEGEE. The table came from immunoSEQ multiplex PCR; TCRdb's copy has only in-frame clones and leaves some out. The table includes around 340,000 clones, roughly 90% detected once. Notes on the study in general: Vaccinated individuals (as opposed to placebo recipients) had higher spike-specific TCR breadth.

This clone was observed a single time. The antigen is not known. Stated treatment: around 19 received Ad26.COV2.S at low or high dose, single or two shots; about 5 received placebo; per-sample allocation not given. Vaccine and placebo recipients were sampled on day 63 after the first injection. The sample in question was peripheral blood, obtained in a trial of Ad26.COV2.S vaccine versus placebo. The sequence came from a person aged 18 to 65 who received the Ad26.COV2.S COVID-19 vaccine or a placebo. The chain has TRBV5-8 and TRBJ2-1; 9 bases align to TRBD2. The CDR3 sequence is CASSLTLSSGSYEQFF. Written as DNA, the CDR3 is TGTGCCAGCAGCTTGACCTTGAGTAGCGGGAGCTATGAGCAGTTCTTC.